The 9 T cell receptor beta chains reported below all come from one sample, sequenced in a study of cytomegalovirus exposure and HLA in healthy donors. PCR primers comprised 60 Vbeta and 13 Jbeta primers. Clones were sequenced by immunoSEQ multiplex PCR, and TCRdb holds only the in-frame ones, with some missing. This sample yields around 150,000 clones, of which approximately 75% are seen a single time; around 3.4% belongs to the top ten. Material: PBMCs. All receptors come from a man aged 25-45 years in good health and CMV-seropositive.

This clone was observed a handful of times. The gene calls are TRBV9 and TRBJ2-3; the match to TRBD2 covers 8 bases. CDR3 length equals 15 residues. V shed 4 bases, J shed 3 bases, and the junction held 7 bases outside the gene matches. Per the germline V gene, CDR1 is SGDLS and CDR2 is YYNGEE. In nucleotides, the CDR3 is TGTGCCAGCAGCTCCCTCCCGGGGGGGACAGATACGCAGTATTTT. Its protein product is CASSSLPGGTDTQYF.

The chain uses TRBV6-1 and TRBJ2-7; 7 nucleotides line up with TRBD1. V dropped 7 bases and J dropped 3; count of bases not matched to a gene: 12. Germline V gene data show CDR1 as MNHNS and CDR2 as SASEGT. The CDR3 length is 15 residues. CDR3 bases: TGTGCCAGCATCCCAACAGGGGTTCTCTACTACGAGCAGTACTTC. Translating it yields CASIPTGVLYYEQYF.

The chain recombines TRBV7-9 with TRBJ2-5; TRBD1 aligns across 7 bases. Germline lookup yields CDR1 SEHNR and CDR2 FQNEAQ (reference sequence). V shed 5 bases and J 2 bases; nucleotides not matched to a gene: 8. CDR3 size: 15 residues. The CDR3 DNA is TGTGCCAGCAGCCAACAGGGGCAGCCGCAAGAGACCCAGTACTTC. This encodes CASSQQGQPQETQYF.

The CDR3 reads CASSKIGRGGYNEQFF. Written as DNA, the CDR3 is TGTGCCAGCAGCAAGATTGGGCGGGGGGGCTACAATGAGCAGTTCTTC. The gene calls are TRBV21-1 and TRBJ2-1; the tabulated D call, TRBD2, remains unverified against the DNA. TRBV21-1 is described as a pseudogene. The CDR3 is made up of 16 amino acids.

This clone was observed once. CDR3: CASSSGQGVGNYGYTF. DNA for the CDR3: TGTGCCAGCAGCTCGGGACAGGGAGTCGGTAACTATGGCTACACCTTC. The J gene is TRBJ1-2, the V gene TRBV7-9; 9 bases line up with TRBD1. The CDR3 is 16 amino acids. Germline V gives CDR1 SEHNR, CDR2 FQNEAQ (reference sequence). V shed 4 bases, J shed 1 base, and the junction held 7 bases outside the gene matches.

V gene TRBV4-1 combines with J gene TRBJ1-5, with a possible D match to TRBD1 (5 bases). This CDR3 has 17 amino acids. V was cut by 3 bases and J by 5 bases, with 20 bases left in between. The germline V gene has CDR1 MGHRA and CDR2 YSYEKL. This CDR3 is CASSHEPGGVGDQPQHF. The CDR3 DNA reads TGCGCCAGCAGCCATGAGCCGGGGGGGGTGGGAGATCAGCCCCAGCATTTT.

The V gene is TRBV2, the J gene TRBJ2-2, with 9 bases fitting TRBD1. Germline trimming cut 7 bases from V and 7 bases from J; bases unmatched to any gene: 7. This CDR3 has 14 amino acids. CDR1 is SNHLY, CDR2 FYNNEI, per germline. The CDR3 region has the DNA TGTGCCAGCACCGGGACAGGGTTTATCGGGGAGCTGTTTTTT. Its protein product is CASTGTGFIGELFF.

This clone has just a few counts. This chain uses TRBV5-1 with TRBJ2-5; D gene uncertain. Looked up from germline, CDR1 is SGHRS and CDR2 is YFSETQ. V was pared by 0 bases and J by 5 bases, with 8 bases between. The CDR3 runs to 13 residues. The CDR3 loop reads CASSLEPMETQYF. In nucleotides, the CDR3 is TGCGCCAGCAGCTTGGAGCCAATGGAGACCCAGTACTTC. The full variable domain, rest sourced from reference TRBV5-1 and TRBJ2-5, is KAGVTQTPRYLIKTRGQQVTLSCSPISGHRSVSWYQQTPGQGLQFLFEYFSETQRNKGNFPGRFSGRQFSNSRSEMNVSTLELGDSALYLCASSLEPMETQYFGPGTRLLVL.

This chain links TRBV29-1 with TRBJ2-5, with TRBD2 matching over 10 bases. The V gene end was trimmed by 6 bases and the J gene end by 3 bases; junction bases not matched to a gene: 10. Germline values: CDR1 SQVTM, CDR2 ANQGSEA. The CDR3 covers 15 residues. This CDR3 reads CSVDPLAGGKETQYF. For the CDR3, the DNA is TGCAGCGTCGACCCGTTAGCGGGGGGTAAAGAGACCCAGTACTTC.